Below, 7 T cell receptor beta chains from the same sample are listed, as sequenced in a study of CD8 T cells in Susac syndrome. RNA was extracted with the RNeasy kit, and a quantity of about 0.45 to 1 ug was reverse transcribed using random hexamers. Each CDR3 protein gets one entry after TCRdb re-called the immunoSEQ multiplex PCR reads with MiXCR. The table lists roughly 150,000 distinct CDR3 sequences, 90% to 95% of them singletons, with around 0.087% in the top ten. Sequences were obtained from CD4+ T cells from PBMCs. The receptors were sampled from a human donor in good health.

The rearrangement links TRBV6-6 to TRBJ1-6; possibly TRBD1 for D (5 bases). V gave up 5 bases and J gave up 7 bases, with 12 bases separating them. Germline V gene data show CDR1 as MNHNY and CDR2 as SVGAGI (reference sequence). The CDR3 is made up of 14 amino acids. The CDR3 DNA reads TGTGCCAGCAGTACGGACATTCGGAATTCACCCCTCCACTTT. This sequence encodes CASSTDIRNSPLHF.

The chain couples TRBV7-8 to TRBJ1-5, with 11 bases that match TRBD1. After removal of 5 bases from V and 9 bases from J, the junction contained 12 bases not matched to a gene. The CDR3 length is 16 residues. CDR1 and CDR2 from the germline V gene are SGHVS and FQNEAQ. CDR3 region: CASSTSGTGGARPQHF. The CDR3 DNA is TGTGCCAGCAGCACTTCCGGGACAGGGGGAGCGCGGCCCCAGCATTTT. Variable domain in full (rest from reference TRBV7-8 and TRBJ1-5): GAGVSQSPRYKVAKRGQDVALRCDPISGHVSLFWYQQALGQGPEFLTYFQNEAQLDKSGLPSDRFFAERPEGSVSTLKIQRTQQEDSAVYLCASSTSGTGGARPQHFGDGTRLSIL.

The chain is built from TRBV3-1 and TRBJ2-2; the D gene is possibly TRBD2 (6 bases). The length of the CDR3 is 17 residues. Germline V gives CDR1 LGHDT, CDR2 YNNKEL (reference sequence). The V end was cut by 3 bases, the J end by 2 bases, with 16 bases between. The CDR3 DNA follows: TGTGCCAGCAGCCATGGCTTTAGCGGACCTAACACCGGGGAGCTGTTTTTT. Translating gives CASSHGFSGPNTGELFF.

This sequence joins TRBV29-1 and TRBJ1-4; weak D call: TRBD1 (6 bases). The CDR3 loop spans 13 amino acids. Trimming cost V 2 bases and J 10 bases, with 14 bases left between them. Germline assignment: CDR1 SQVTM and CDR2 ANQGSEA. DNA for the CDR3: TGCAGCGTTGAAAAGGGGGGCGACAGAAAACTGTTTTTT. Protein sequence: CSVEKGGDRKLFF. Drawing the rest from reference TRBV29-1 and TRBJ1-4, the complete variable domain is SAVISQKPSRDICQRGTSLTIQCQVDSQVTMMFWYRQQPGQSLTLIATANQGSEATYESGFVIDKFPISRPNLTFSTLTVSNMSPEDSSIYLCSVEKGGDRKLFFGSGTQLSVL.

The CDR3 sequence: CASRGEGAGENEQYF. In nucleotides, the CDR3 is TGTGCCAGCAGGGGGGAAGGAGCGGGAGAAAACGAGCAGTACTTC. The V call is TRBV28, the J call TRBJ2-7, with 8 bases aligning to TRBD2. The CDR3 totals 15 residues. V shed 6 bases and J 5 bases; nucleotides not matched to a gene: 12. CDR1 is MDHEN and CDR2 is SYDVKM in the germline V gene.

J is TRBJ2-7 and V is TRBV6-6; D unresolved. Deletions cut 6 bases from V and 2 bases from J, with 8 bases between. The V gene's germline CDR1 is MNHNY and CDR2 SVGAGI (reference sequence). This CDR3 has 12 residues. The DNA for the CDR3 is TGTGCCAGCAGGCGGCAGGCCTACGAGCAGTACTTC. Its protein product is CASRRQAYEQYF.

The rearrangement joins TRBV6-6 to TRBJ1-5; 9 bases are a match to TRBD1. Unmatched junction bases numbered 5, after V lost 2 bases and J lost 6 bases. Germline V gene sequence: CDR1 MNHNY, CDR2 SVGAGI (reference sequence). There are 15 residues in the CDR3. The CDR3 DNA follows: TGTGCCAGCAGTTACAATCAACAGGGGGCTCAGCCCCAGCATTTT. This gives the protein CASSYNQQGAQPQHF.